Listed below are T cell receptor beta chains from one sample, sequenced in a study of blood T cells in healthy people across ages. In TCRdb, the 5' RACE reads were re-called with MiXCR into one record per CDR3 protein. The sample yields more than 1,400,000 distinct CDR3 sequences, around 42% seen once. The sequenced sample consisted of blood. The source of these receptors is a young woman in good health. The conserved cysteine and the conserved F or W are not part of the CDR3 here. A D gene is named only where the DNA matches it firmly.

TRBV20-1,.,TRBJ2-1,SATGSYNEQF
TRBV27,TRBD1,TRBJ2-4,ASRQGAENIQY
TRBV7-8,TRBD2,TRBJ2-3,ASSLGSSGGDTQY
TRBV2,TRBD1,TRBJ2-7,ASRGQGAREQY
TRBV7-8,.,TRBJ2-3,ASSPSSQRGTDTQY
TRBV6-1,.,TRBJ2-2,ASTQGELF
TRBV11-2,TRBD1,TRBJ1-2,ASSSRQGLSNYGYT
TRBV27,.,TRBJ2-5,ASSSGLRVETQY
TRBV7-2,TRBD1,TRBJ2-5,ASSLVGQGSETQY
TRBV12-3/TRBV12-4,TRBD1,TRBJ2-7,ASSESNRGYEQY
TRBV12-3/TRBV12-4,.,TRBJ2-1,ASSVMQGWNEQF
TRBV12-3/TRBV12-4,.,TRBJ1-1,ASSSRQVRNTEAF
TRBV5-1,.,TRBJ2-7,ASSLGDHTLYEQY
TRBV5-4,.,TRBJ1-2,ASSLPTGMGYGYT
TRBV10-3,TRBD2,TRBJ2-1,AIKTTSGIVDEQF
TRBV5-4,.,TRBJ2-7,ASSFRDKAYEQY
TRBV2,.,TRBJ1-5,ASLEQPGVSNQPQH
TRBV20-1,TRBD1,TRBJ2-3,SAKVGTGGLSTDTQY
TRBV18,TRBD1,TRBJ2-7,ASSPLTGGTYEQY
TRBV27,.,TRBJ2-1,ASSLSRSSYNEQF
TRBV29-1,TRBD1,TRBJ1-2,SGKIVQGAEGYT
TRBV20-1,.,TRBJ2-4,SAREPGALAKNIQY
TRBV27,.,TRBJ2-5,ASIEMGTQY
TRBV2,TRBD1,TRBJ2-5,ASSGQGVETQY
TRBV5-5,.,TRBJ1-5,ASSPDIYSNQPQH